A single sample gave rise to the 3 T cell receptor beta chains below, sequenced in a study of T cell responses to AZD1222 COVID-19 vaccine. Measured with immunoSEQ multiplex PCR; TCRdb has only the in-frame clones, and not every one. This table has fewer than 200,000 clones, approximately 94% appearing once. The sequenced sample was peripheral blood, obtained 28 days after the second AZD1222 dose. These receptors all stem from an adult who received the AZD1222 COVID-19 vaccine.

The chain uses TRBV5-1 and TRBJ1-2; tentatively, D is TRBD1 (5 bases). V lost 4 bases and J 4 bases, leaving 11 bases between the germline ends. CDR3 length: 13 residues. CDR1 SGHRS and CDR2 YFSETQ come from the germline V gene. The CDR3 is CASSNGAGYGYTF. The CDR3 nucleotides are TGCGCCAGCAGCAACGGGGCAGGCTATGGCTACACCTTC. The full variable domain, rest sourced from reference TRBV5-1 and TRBJ1-2, is KAGVTQTPRYLIKTRGQQVTLSCSPISGHRSVSWYQQTPGQGLQFLFEYFSETQRNKGNFPGRFSGRQFSNSRSEMNVSTLELGDSALYLCASSNGAGYGYTFGSGTRLTVV.

V and J are TRBV2 and TRBJ2-1; 10 bases agree with TRBD2. This CDR3 contains 13 residues. V lost 4 bases, J lost 15 bases, and 9 bases stayed unmatched. CDR1 SNHLY and CDR2 FYNNEI come from the germline V gene. The CDR3 here is CASSGTLAGKRFF. CDR3 in DNA: TGTGCCAGCAGTGGGACACTAGCGGGAAAACGGTTCTTC.

The J gene is TRBJ2-6, the V gene TRBV5-1; the match to TRBD1 covers 10 bases. CDR3 size: 20 residues. V shed 0 bases, J shed 1 base, and the junction held 10 bases outside the gene matches. Germline V gives CDR1 SGHRS, CDR2 YFSETQ. DNA of the CDR3: TGCGCCAGCAGCTTGGGGGTCTTTGGGACAGGGGATTCTGGGGCCAACGTCCTGACTTTC. It codes for CASSLGVFGTGDSGANVLTF. The full variable domain, with the rest looked up from reference TRBV5-1 and TRBJ2-6, is KAGVTQTPRYLIKTRGQQVTLSCSPISGHRSVSWYQQTPGQGLQFLFEYFSETQRNKGNFPGRFSGRQFSNSRSEMNVSTLELGDSALYLCASSLGVFGTGDSGANVLTFGAGSRLTVL.